The 9 T cell receptor beta chains reported below all come from one sample, sequenced in a study of cytomegalovirus exposure and HLA in healthy donors. PCR primers comprised 60 Vbeta and 13 Jbeta primers. The data were produced by immunoSEQ multiplex PCR, yet TCRdb's version contains in-frame clones alone and is incomplete. The sample shows some 110,000 clones, 75% to 85% of them seen only once. The sequencing sample was made of PBMCs. The receptors derive from a woman younger than 35 in good health and CMV-seropositive.

This clone has only a few counts. This chain joins TRBV4-1 and TRBJ2-5; 10 positions match TRBD2. J gave up 3 bases and V 6 bases, and 22 bases lay outside the gene matches. Germline CDR1 reads MGHRA; CDR2 reads YSYEKL. The CDR3 sequence is 20 residues long. CDR3: CASSTSHGAGLAILEETQYF. The DNA of the CDR3 is TGCGCCAGCAGTACAAGTCATGGGGCGGGACTAGCGATTTTGGAAGAGACCCAGTACTTC.

This sequence joins TRBV12-2 and TRBJ1-3. TRBV12-2 counts as a pseudogene. The CDR3 contains 16 residues. CDR3 sequence reads: CASRLGIGIGLNTIYF. CDR3 nucleotide sequence: TGTGCAAGTCGCTTAGGTATCGGGATAGGCTTGAACACCATATATTTT.

V and J are TRBV7-8 and TRBJ2-5; possibly TRBD2 for D (5 bases). This CDR3 has 15 amino acids. Trimming pared 3 bases from V and 5 bases from J, leaving 16 bases between. The germline gives CDR1 SGHVS, CDR2 FQNEAQ. This chain's CDR3 is CASSFPRVGKETQYF. The CDR3 DNA follows: TGTGCCAGCAGCTTCCCCCGGGTCGGGAAGGAGACCCAGTACTTC.

This clone was picked up a small number of times. This sequence joins TRBV19 and TRBJ2-4; the D is unclear. The CDR3 covers 13 residues. Germline V gene lookup returns CDR1 LNHDA and CDR2 SQIVND (reference sequence). V gave up 4 bases and J gave up 7 bases, with 11 bases separating them. This CDR3 is CASSTQFHNIQYF. CDR3 in DNA: TGTGCCAGTAGTACCCAGTTTCATAACATTCAGTACTTC. The full variable domain, with the rest looked up from reference TRBV19 and TRBJ2-4, is DGGITQSPKYLFRKEGQNVTLSCEQNLNHDAMYWYRQDPGQGLRLIYYSQIVNDFQKGDIAEGYSVSREKKESFPLTVTSAQKNPTAFYLCASSTQFHNIQYFGAGTRLSVL.

The gene calls are TRBV6-1 and TRBJ1-5; 11 bases agree with TRBD1. The V and J ends lost 6 bases and 6 bases, in that order; junction bases with no gene match: 1. CDR1 and CDR2 from the germline V gene are MNHNS and SASEGT. The CDR3 totals 13 residues. The CDR3 loop is CASSGTGGQPQHF. CDR3 coding DNA: TGTGCCAGCAGCGGGACAGGGGGTCAGCCCCAGCATTTT.

The genes are TRBV5-6 and TRBJ2-7; 11 bases are shared with TRBD2. This CDR3 contains 17 residues. The junction had 10 bases not matched to a gene; V was cut back by 1 base and J by 4 bases. CDR1 and CDR2 (germline): SGHDT, YYEEEE. The DNA of the CDR3 is TGTGCCAGCAGCTTGAGAACTAGCGGGAGACCGAGGTACGAGCAGTACTTC. Translated: CASSLRTSGRPRYEQYF.

This chain links TRBV19 with TRBJ1-2; 8 nucleotides line up with TRBD1. The CDR3 extends over 14 amino acids. Germline V gene data show CDR1 as LNHDA and CDR2 as SQIVND (reference sequence). J gave up 4 bases and V 9 bases, and 10 bases lay outside the gene matches. CDR3 DNA: TGTGCCAGCCAACCAGGGGGCGCGGGCTATGGCTACACCTTC. It codes for CASQPGGAGYGYTF.

This chain uses TRBV10-3 with TRBJ2-5; D is uncertain. V was clipped by 6 bases and J by 1 base, with 12 bases between them. Looked up from germline, CDR1 is ENHRY and CDR2 is SYGVKD. The CDR3 extends over 14 amino acids. CDR3 bases: TGTGCCATCAGCGACCGCGCAGGCCAAGAGACCCAGTACTTC. Translated, it gives CAISDRAGQETQYF.

V usage is TRBV19 and J usage is TRBJ1-2; D ambiguous. Germline assignment: CDR1 LNHDA and CDR2 SQIVND (reference sequence). The V gene lost 2 bases and the J gene lost 4 bases, with 11 bases spanning the gap. This CDR3 contains 14 residues. The DNA of the CDR3 is TGTGCCAGTAGTATAAAGCGGACGCCCTATGGCTACACCTTC. Translated: CASSIKRTPYGYTF.